This T cell receptor (beta chain) is drawn from a study of T cells in localized non-small cell lung cancer. Details on this clone: Antigen: not known.

Germline V lookup: CDR1 SGHTA, CDR2 FQGNSA. The CDR3 has 16 residues. The V gene end was trimmed by 1 base and the J gene end by 3 bases; junction bases not matched to a gene: 5. Assay used: immunoSEQ multiplex PCR; TCRdb lists only in-frame clones, some missing. The sample lists tens of thousands of clones, approximately 80% occurring once. Study-wide points: A median of approximately 50 clones ranked among the top 100 in tumor appeared in adjacent lung. Uninvolved nearby lung showed the greatest T cell clonality, exceeding that found in tumor. A raised T cell density in blood coincided with lengthier overall survival.

This sequence joins TRBV7-2 and TRBJ1-2; 10 nucleotides align to TRBD1. The material was PBMCs, obtained before any cancer treatment. The TCR comes from a man aged 40-75 years with stage II lung adenocarcinoma. The CDR3 protein is CASSLGGTGVDYGYTF. Written as DNA, the CDR3 is TGTGCCAGCAGCTTAGGGGGGACAGGGGTGGACTATGGCTACACCTTC.